The 24 T cell receptor beta chains below all came from one sample that was sequenced in a study of cytomegalovirus exposure and HLA in healthy donors. 13 Jbeta primers and 60 Vbeta primers were used for the PCR. TCRdb's copy holds only in-frame clones and misses some; the assay was immunoSEQ multiplex PCR. The data hold more than 110,000 clones, with 65% to 80% observed a single time. The specimen sequenced was PBMCs. These receptors were taken from a male donor in good health and CMV-seropositive.

The gene calls are TRBV6-5 and TRBJ1-5; a possible D gene is TRBD1 (5 bases). The CDR3 is 14 residues long. CDR1 is MNHEY and CDR2 is SVGAGI in the germline V gene. Between the trimmed V and J ends, which lost 7 bases and 2 bases, there was a span of 12 bases. Here the CDR3 reads CASIGAGGNQPQHF. CDR3 in DNA: TGTGCCAGCATAGGGGCAGGAGGCAATCAGCCCCAGCATTTT.

This chain links TRBV5-1 with TRBJ1-6, with TRBD1 matching 9 bases. Germline V gene data show CDR1 as SGHRS and CDR2 as YFSETQ. CDR3 length: 19 amino acids. V lost 5 bases, J lost 2 bases, and 14 bases stayed unmatched. The CDR3 loop is CASRPGQGRFGAYNSPLHF. The DNA for the CDR3 is TGCGCCAGCAGACCGGGACAGGGAAGGTTTGGCGCCTATAATTCACCCCTCCACTTT.

This chain joins TRBV6-5 and TRBJ2-3; D possibly corresponds to TRBD2 (5 bases). This CDR3 contains 13 residues. The germline V and J ends were trimmed by 0 bases and 13 bases, with 14 bases remaining between them. From germline, CDR1 is MNHEY and CDR2 SVGAGI. DNA of the CDR3: TGTGCCAGCAGTTACTCTTTTAGCCCGAGGGAGTATTTT. Translation: CASSYSFSPREYF.

The chain combines TRBV9 with TRBJ2-2; 7 nucleotides match TRBD2. CDR3 length equals 15 residues. V dropped 0 bases and J dropped 5; count of bases not matched to a gene: 4. Per germline, CDR1 SGDLS and CDR2 YYNGEE. The DNA of the CDR3 is TGTGCCAGCAGCGTAGACGGCGGGGGAACCGGGGAGCTGTTTTTT. Translating gives CASSVDGGGTGELFF. The full variable domain, completed using reference TRBV9 and TRBJ2-2, is DSGVTQTPKHLITATGQRVTLRCSPRSGDLSVYWYQQSLDQGLQFLIQYYNGEERAKGNILERFSAQQFPDLHSELNLSSLELGDSALYFCASSVDGGGTGELFFGEGSRLTVL.

This clone was picked up a small number of times. The chain uses TRBV5-6 and TRBJ2-7; TRBD2 agrees at 7 bases. The V segment lost 4 bases and the J segment 6 bases; nucleotides outside the gene matches: 7. CDR1 and CDR2 (germline): SGHDT, YYEEEE. The CDR3 consists of 13 residues. The CDR3 DNA sequence: TGTGCCAGCAGCGATACTAGCGCAAGCGAGCAGTACTTC. It specifies CASSDTSASEQYF.

The chain is built from TRBV19 and TRBJ1-3, with no clear D. The CDR3 has 16 amino acids. Germline values: CDR1 LNHDA, CDR2 SQIVND (reference sequence). Trimming pared 4 bases from V and 0 bases from J, leaving 13 bases between. CDR3 nucleotides: TGTGCCAGTAGTAGGGCCCACCGCGTCTCTGGAAACACCATATATTTT. Translated: CASSRAHRVSGNTIYF.

This chain connects TRBV7-3 to TRBJ2-1, with a tentative D call TRBD1 (6 bases). The V gene's germline CDR1 is SGHTA and CDR2 FQGTGA. Deletions cut 1 base from V and 4 bases from J, with 8 bases between. This CDR3 spans 14 amino acids. The CDR3 DNA reads as TGTGCCAGCAGCTTAAAGGGGACATACAATGAGCAGTTCTTC. Protein sequence: CASSLKGTYNEQFF.

This sequence joins TRBV28 and TRBJ2-7, with D possibly being TRBD1 (5 bases). V was shortened by 3 bases and J by 2 bases, with 14 bases between the two germline ends. Germline CDR1 and CDR2: MDHEN and SYDVKM. There are 15 residues in the CDR3. This CDR3 reads CASSFSGLEAYEQYF. CDR3 bases: TGTGCCAGCAGTTTTTCAGGGCTAGAGGCCTACGAGCAGTACTTC.

The chain employs TRBV15 and TRBJ1-5; 7 nucleotides match TRBD1. CDR3 length: 15 amino acids. V lost 0 bases to trimming and J lost 6 bases; unmatched junction nucleotides: 5. Germline CDR1 is LNHNV and CDR2 is YYDKDF (reference sequence). The DNA for the CDR3 is TGTGCCACCAGCAGAGATAGGGACAGTCGTCAGCCCCAGCATTTT. Encoded protein: CATSRDRDSRQPQHF.

This clone showed up just a few times. V and J are TRBV6-4 and TRBJ2-3, with D possibly matching TRBD2 (5 bases). The V end lost 0 bases, the J end lost 4 bases, and 11 bases lay between the germline ends. The CDR3 loop spans 15 amino acids. CDR1 MRHNA and CDR2 SNTAGT come from the germline V gene. CDR3 DNA: TGTGCCAGCAGTGACTCCTTGACCGGGGCAGATACGCAGTATTTT. Protein product: CASSDSLTGADTQYF.

V and J are TRBV7-9 and TRBJ2-3; D not resolved. This CDR3 is built from 18 residues. Trimming removed 1 base from V and 4 bases from J, with 21 bases in between. Germline V CDR1 and CDR2: SEHNR, FQNEAQ (reference sequence). The CDR3 DNA is TGTGCCAGCAGCTTAGATTTGCTAGAGAAACCGTTTTCAGATACGCAGTATTTT. Translated, it gives CASSLDLLEKPFSDTQYF.

This clone was recorded only once. The missing conserved phenylalanine or tryptophan at the end of this CDR3 makes a read error likely. Because the CDR3's place on the DNA is in doubt, the DNA is left out and the CDR3 is given as listed by TCRdb. The chain is built from TRBV6-1 and TRBJ1-1; the table calls TRBD1, which could not be checked here. The germline V gene encodes CDR1 MNHNS and CDR2 SASEGT. The CDR3 is 13 amino acids long, termini counted. The CDR3 region is CASSENSFTGSTV.

This clone was picked up a small number of times. This chain connects TRBV5-5 to TRBJ2-5; 16 nucleotides match TRBD2. J was trimmed by 5 bases and V by 6 bases; bases with no gene match: 10. Germline CDR1 reads SGHKS; CDR2 reads YYEKEE (reference sequence). The CDR3 is 17 residues long. CDR3 nucleotide sequence: TGTGCCAGCATGGGGACTAGCGGGAGGGATCTGGAGGAGACCCAGTACTTC. It codes for CASMGTSGRDLEETQYF.

V is TRBV11-1 and J is TRBJ2-5; 13 bases align to TRBD2. This CDR3 has 16 amino acids. CDR1 SGHAT and CDR2 FQDESV come from the germline V gene (reference sequence). V shed 5 bases, J shed 3 bases, and the junction held 6 bases outside the gene matches. In nucleotides, the CDR3 is TGTGCCAGCAGCCTAGGACTAGCGGGGGTCAAAGAGACCCAGTACTTC. This encodes CASSLGLAGVKETQYF.

This sequence joins TRBV4-2 and TRBJ2-3; a weak D match, TRBD1 (6 bases). The CDR3 loop spans 17 amino acids. Germline V gene lookup returns CDR1 LGHNA and CDR2 YNFKEQ. V lost 2 bases, J lost 4 bases, and 19 bases lay in between. The CDR3 DNA is TGTGCCAGCAGCCAACAGGGGCCGATGGCATACTCAGATACGCAGTATTTT. Its protein is CASSQQGPMAYSDTQYF.

J is TRBJ2-7 and V is TRBV6-5; TRBD2 is a possible D gene (5 bases). This CDR3 contains 16 residues. V lost 0 bases, J lost 5 bases, and 17 bases lay in between. CDR1 and CDR2 from the germline V gene are MNHEY and SVGAGI. The CDR3 loop reads CASSYSSGFEGHEQYF. In DNA, the CDR3 is TGTGCCAGCAGTTACTCAAGTGGCTTCGAGGGCCACGAGCAGTACTTC.

The rearrangement joins TRBV18 to TRBJ2-7, with D perhaps TRBD1 (5 bases). Germline-derived CDR1 and CDR2 are KGHSH and LQKENI. The CDR3 covers 14 residues. Trimming removed 4 bases at V and 2 bases at J, with 12 bases between. CDR3 protein: CASSHPGLTYEQYF. As DNA, the CDR3 is TGTGCCAGCTCACATCCAGGGTTAACCTACGAGCAGTACTTC. The variable domain in full, with the rest retrieved from reference TRBV18 and TRBJ2-7, is NAGVMQNPRHLVRRRGQEARLRCSPMKGHSHVYWYRQLPEEGLKFMVYLQKENIIDESGMPKERFSAEFPKEGPSILRIQQVVRGDSAAYFCASSHPGLTYEQYFGPGTRLTVT.

The rearrangement joins TRBV25-1 to TRBJ2-3; 7 bases match TRBD1. The CDR3 is 14 amino acids. V shed 4 bases and J 3 bases; nucleotides not matched to a gene: 4. Germline values: CDR1 MGHDK, CDR2 SYGVNS. The CDR3 reads CASSGYRGTDTQYF. The CDR3 bases are TGTGCCAGCAGTGGATACAGGGGAACAGATACGCAGTATTTT.

The genes are TRBV5-3 and TRBJ1-6; D is unresolved. TRBV5-3 is known as an ORF, though its function is uncertain. Trimming left V 1 base short and J 7 bases short, with 6 bases between. The CDR3 has 13 amino acids. CDR3 nucleotide sequence: TGTGCCAGAAGCTTGCAGGTCAATTCACCCCTCCACTTT. Translated: CARSLQVNSPLHF.

The CDR3 sequence is CASSLGLAGVTGELFF. CDR3 coding DNA: TGTGCCAGCAGCTTAGGCCTAGCGGGAGTCACCGGGGAGCTGTTTTTT. The V gene is TRBV11-3, the J gene TRBJ2-2, with TRBD2 identical over 10 bases. Per germline, CDR1 SGHNT and CDR2 YENEEA. The CDR3 is 16 amino acids. With 1 base clipped from V and 4 bases from J, the junction kept 3 bases outside the gene matches.

The rearrangement joins TRBV19 to TRBJ1-1; 11 nucleotides line up with TRBD1. The ends lost 7 bases at V and 1 base at J; junction bases unmatched: 5. The germline CDR1 and CDR2 sequences are LNHDA and SQIVND (reference sequence). This CDR3 has 15 amino acids. Written as DNA, the CDR3 is TGTGCCAGTATTGCCGGGACAGGGGGGAACACTGAAGCTTTCTTT. As protein: CASIAGTGGNTEAFF. Full variable domain (outside the CDR3, taken from reference TRBV19 and TRBJ1-1): DGGITQSPKYLFRKEGQNVTLSCEQNLNHDAMYWYRQDPGQGLRLIYYSQIVNDFQKGDIAEGYSVSREKKESFPLTVTSAQKNPTAFYLCASIAGTGGNTEAFFGQGTRLTVV.

The rearrangement links TRBV18 to TRBJ2-5, with 12 bases matching TRBD2. V lost 5 bases, J lost 4 bases, and 2 bases stayed unmatched. Germline CDR1 is KGHSH and CDR2 is LQKENI. This CDR3 has 14 amino acids. CDR3 residues: CASSILAGGETQYF. In DNA, the CDR3 is TGTGCCAGCTCAATACTAGCGGGAGGAGAGACCCAGTACTTC.

Only one count was recorded for this clone. The J gene is TRBJ2-5, the V gene TRBV29-1, with 12 bases fitting TRBD2. CDR1 is SQVTM, CDR2 ANQGSEA, per germline. The CDR3 has 18 amino acids. Trimming at V came to 1 base and at J to 2 bases, leaving 11 bases not matched to a gene. CDR3 DNA sequence: TGCAGCGTTGAAGGGACGGGACTAGCGGGTCTCCAACAAGAGACCCAGTACTTC. Its protein is CSVEGTGLAGLQQETQYF. Using reference TRBV29-1 and TRBJ2-5 for the parts outside the CDR3, the full variable domain is SAVISQKPSRDICQRGTSLTIQCQVDSQVTMMFWYRQQPGQSLTLIATANQGSEATYESGFVIDKFPISRPNLTFSTLTVSNMSPEDSSIYLCSVEGTGLAGLQQETQYFGPGTRLLVL.

In this sample, this clone turned up a few times. The chain employs TRBV7-9 and TRBJ2-3, with TRBD1 as a possible D gene (6 bases). The germline V and J ends were trimmed by 3 bases and 1 base, with 11 bases remaining between them. This CDR3 comprises 15 residues. CDR1 and CDR2 from the germline V gene are SEHNR and FQNEAQ (reference sequence). The CDR3, as DNA: TGTGCCAGCAGCTTTGGCGCAGGGGGCACAGATACGCAGTATTTT. It is translated as CASSFGAGGTDTQYF.